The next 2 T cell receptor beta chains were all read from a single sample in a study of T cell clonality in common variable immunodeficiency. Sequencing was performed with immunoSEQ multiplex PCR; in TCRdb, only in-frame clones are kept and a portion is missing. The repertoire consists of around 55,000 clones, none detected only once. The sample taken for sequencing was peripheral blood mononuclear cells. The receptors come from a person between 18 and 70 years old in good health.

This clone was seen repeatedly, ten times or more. The CDR3 DNA, read in part, is TGTGCCAGCAGCCCCCGGGCAGGGACTGACTATGGC. Amino acid sequence: CASSPRAGTDYG. The whole CDR3 protein is CASSPRAGTDYGYTF. The V gene is TRBV7-6, the J gene TRBJ1-2; possible D gene TRBD1, 5 bases. Read sequence stops 3 residues before the CDR3 end, and the germline J gene provides the missing end. Germline V gene data show CDR1 as SGHVS and CDR2 as FNYEAQ. CDR3 length: 15 amino acids. Trimming took 5 bases from V and 3 from J, leaving 16 bases between them.

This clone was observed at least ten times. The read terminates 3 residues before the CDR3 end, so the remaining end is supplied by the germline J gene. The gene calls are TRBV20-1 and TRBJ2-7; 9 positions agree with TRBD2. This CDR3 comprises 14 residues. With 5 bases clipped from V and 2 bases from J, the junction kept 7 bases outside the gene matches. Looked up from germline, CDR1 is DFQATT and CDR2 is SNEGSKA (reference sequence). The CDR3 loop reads CSAHGASGTYEQYF. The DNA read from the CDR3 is TGCAGTGCTCATGGGGCTAGCGGGACCTACGAG.